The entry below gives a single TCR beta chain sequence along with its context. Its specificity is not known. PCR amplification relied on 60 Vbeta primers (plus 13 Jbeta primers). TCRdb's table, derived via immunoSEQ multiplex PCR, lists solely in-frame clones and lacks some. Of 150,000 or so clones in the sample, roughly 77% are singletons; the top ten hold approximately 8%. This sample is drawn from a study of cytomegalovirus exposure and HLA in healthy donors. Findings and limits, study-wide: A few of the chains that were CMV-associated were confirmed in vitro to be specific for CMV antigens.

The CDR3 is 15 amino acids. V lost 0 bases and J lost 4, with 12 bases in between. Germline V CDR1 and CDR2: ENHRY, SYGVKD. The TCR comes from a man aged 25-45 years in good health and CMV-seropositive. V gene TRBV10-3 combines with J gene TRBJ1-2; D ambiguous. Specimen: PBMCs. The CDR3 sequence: CAISESTTTAYGYTF. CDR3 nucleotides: TGTGCCATCAGTGAGTCAACGACGACTGCCTATGGCTACACCTTC.